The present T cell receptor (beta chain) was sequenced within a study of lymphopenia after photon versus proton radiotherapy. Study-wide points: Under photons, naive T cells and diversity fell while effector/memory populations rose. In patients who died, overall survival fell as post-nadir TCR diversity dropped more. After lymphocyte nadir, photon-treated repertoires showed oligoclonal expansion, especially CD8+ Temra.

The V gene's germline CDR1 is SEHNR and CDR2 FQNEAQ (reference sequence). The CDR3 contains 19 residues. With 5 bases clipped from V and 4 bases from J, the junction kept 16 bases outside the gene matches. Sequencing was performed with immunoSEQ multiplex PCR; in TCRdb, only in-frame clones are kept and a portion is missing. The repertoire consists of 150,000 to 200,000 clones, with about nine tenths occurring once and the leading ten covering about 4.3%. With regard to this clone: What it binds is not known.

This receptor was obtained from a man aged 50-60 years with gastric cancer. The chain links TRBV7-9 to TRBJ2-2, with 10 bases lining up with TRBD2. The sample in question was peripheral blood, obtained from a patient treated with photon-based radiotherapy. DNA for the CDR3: TGTGCCAGCAGCCGTCTAAGCGGGAGGGCCGATTCGGCCACCGGGGAGCTGTTTTTT. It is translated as CASSRLSGRADSATGELFF.